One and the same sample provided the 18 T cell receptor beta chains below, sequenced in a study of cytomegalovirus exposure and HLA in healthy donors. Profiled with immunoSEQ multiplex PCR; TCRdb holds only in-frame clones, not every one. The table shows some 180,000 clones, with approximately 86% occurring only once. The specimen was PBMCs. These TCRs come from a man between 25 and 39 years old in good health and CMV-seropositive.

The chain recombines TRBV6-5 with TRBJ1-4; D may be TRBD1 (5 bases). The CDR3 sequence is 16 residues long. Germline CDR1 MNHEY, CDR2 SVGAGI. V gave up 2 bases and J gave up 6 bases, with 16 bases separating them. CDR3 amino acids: CASSYERVGGDEKLFF. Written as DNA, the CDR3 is TGTGCCAGCAGTTACGAGCGGGTGGGAGGGGATGAAAAACTGTTTTTT.

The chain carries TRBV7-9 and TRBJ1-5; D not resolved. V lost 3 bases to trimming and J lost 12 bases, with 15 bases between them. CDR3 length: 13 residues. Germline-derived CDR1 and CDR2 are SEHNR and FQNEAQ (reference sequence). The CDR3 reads CASSFPGIPIQHF. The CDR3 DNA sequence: TGTGCCAGCAGCTTTCCCGGTATCCCGATCCAGCATTTT.

CDR3 nucleotide sequence: TGCGCCAGCAGCTACTCCGACCCCAGCGGAAACACCATATATTTT. It encodes CASSYSDPSGNTIYF. V usage is TRBV5-1 and J usage is TRBJ1-3, with unresolved D. V lost 3 bases and J lost 4, with 14 bases in between. The V gene's germline CDR1 is SGHRS and CDR2 YFSETQ. The CDR3 consists of 15 residues.

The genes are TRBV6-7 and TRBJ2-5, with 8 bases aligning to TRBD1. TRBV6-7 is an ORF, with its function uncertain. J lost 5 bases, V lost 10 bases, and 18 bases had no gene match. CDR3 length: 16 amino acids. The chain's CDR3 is CAIQHRGSLSVETQYF. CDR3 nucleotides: TGTGCCATCCAACACAGGGGGTCCCTATCGGTGGAGACCCAGTACTTC.

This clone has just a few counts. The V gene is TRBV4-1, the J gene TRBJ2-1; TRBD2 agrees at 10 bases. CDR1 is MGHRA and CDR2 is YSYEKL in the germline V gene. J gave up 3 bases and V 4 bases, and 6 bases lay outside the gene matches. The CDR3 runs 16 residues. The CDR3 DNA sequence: TGCGCCAGCAGCCCGTCTTTAGCGGGGGGCTACAATGAGCAGTTCTTC. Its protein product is CASSPSLAGGYNEQFF.

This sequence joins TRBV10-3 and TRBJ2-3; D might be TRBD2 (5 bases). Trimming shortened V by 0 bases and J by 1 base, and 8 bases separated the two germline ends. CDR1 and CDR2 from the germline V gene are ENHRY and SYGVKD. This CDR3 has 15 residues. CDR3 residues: CAISESGRGTDTQYF. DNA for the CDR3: TGTGCCATCAGTGAGTCAGGGCGGGGCACAGATACGCAGTATTTT.

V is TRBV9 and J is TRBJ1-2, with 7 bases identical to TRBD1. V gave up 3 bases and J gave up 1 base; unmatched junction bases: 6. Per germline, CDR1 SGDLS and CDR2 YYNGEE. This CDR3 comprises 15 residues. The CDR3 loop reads CASSGPDRINYGYTF. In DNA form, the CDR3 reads TGTGCCAGCAGCGGACCGGACAGGATTAACTATGGCTACACCTTC.

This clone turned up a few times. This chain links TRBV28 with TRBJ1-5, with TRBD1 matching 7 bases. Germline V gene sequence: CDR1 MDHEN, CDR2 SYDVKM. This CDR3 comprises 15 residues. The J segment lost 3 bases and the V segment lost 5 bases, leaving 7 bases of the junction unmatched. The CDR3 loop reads CASSMMDRHNQPQHF. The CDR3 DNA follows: TGTGCCAGCAGTATGATGGACAGGCACAATCAGCCCCAGCATTTT.

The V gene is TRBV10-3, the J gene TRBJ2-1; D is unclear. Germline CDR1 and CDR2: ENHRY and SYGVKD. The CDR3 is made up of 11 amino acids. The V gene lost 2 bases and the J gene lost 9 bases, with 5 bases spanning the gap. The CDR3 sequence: CAISENREQFF. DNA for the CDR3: TGTGCCATCAGTGAGAACCGTGAGCAGTTCTTC.

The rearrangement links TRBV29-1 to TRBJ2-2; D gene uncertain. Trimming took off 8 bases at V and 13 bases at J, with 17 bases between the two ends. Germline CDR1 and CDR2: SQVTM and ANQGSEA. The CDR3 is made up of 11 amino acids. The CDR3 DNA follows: TGCAGCACCGATAATGGCTCTGGGCTGTTTTTT. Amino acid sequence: CSTDNGSGLFF.

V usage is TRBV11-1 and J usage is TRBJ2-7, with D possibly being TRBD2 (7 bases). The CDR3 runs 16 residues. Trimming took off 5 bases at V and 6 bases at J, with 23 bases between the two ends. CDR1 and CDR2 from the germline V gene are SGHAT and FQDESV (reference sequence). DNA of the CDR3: TGTGCCAGCAGCCGAAGCCGTGGGGCAGGGGAGGGCGAGCAGTACTTC. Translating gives CASSRSRGAGEGEQYF.

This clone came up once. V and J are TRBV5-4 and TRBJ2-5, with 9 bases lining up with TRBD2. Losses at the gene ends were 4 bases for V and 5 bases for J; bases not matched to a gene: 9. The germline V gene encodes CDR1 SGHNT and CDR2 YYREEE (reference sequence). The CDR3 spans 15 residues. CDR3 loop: CASSPLAGDGETQYF. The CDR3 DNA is TGTGCCAGCAGCCCTTTAGCGGGAGACGGGGAGACCCAGTACTTC.

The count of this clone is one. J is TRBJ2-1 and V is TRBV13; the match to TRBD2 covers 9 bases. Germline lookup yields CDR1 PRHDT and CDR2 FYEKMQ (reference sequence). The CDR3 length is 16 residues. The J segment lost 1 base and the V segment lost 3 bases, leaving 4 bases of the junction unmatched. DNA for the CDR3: TGTGCCAGCAGCTTTCAGCGGGGGGATTCCTACAATGAGCAGTTCTTC. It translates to CASSFQRGDSYNEQFF.

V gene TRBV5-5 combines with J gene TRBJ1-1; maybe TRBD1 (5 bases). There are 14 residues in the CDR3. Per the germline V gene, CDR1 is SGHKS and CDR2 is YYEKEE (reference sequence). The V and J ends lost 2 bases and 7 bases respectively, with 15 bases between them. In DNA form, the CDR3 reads TGTGCCAGCAGCTTCGGCGCCGACAGATATGAAGCTTTCTTT. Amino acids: CASSFGADRYEAFF.

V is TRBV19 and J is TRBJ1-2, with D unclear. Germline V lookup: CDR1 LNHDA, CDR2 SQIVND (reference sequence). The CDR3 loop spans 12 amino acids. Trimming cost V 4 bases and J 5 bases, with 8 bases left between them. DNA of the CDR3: TGTGCCAGTAGTAGGACGGGATATGGCTACACCTTC. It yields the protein CASSRTGYGYTF.

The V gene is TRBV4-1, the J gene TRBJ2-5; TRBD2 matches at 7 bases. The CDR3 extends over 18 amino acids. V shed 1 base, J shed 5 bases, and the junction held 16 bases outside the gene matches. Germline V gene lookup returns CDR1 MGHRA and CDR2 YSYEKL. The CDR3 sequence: CASSQALLKRGGEETQYF. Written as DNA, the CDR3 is TGCGCCAGCAGCCAAGCTCTCCTGAAGCGGGGAGGGGAGGAGACCCAGTACTTC.

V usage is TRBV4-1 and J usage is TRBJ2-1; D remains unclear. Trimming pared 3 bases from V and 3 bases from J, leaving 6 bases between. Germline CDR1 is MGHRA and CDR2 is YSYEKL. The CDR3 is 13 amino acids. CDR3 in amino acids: CASSHGNYNEQFF. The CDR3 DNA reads TGCGCCAGCAGCCATGGTAACTACAATGAGCAGTTCTTC.

CDR3 bases: TGTGCTAGTGCTCAGCTCTCGAACACTGAAGCTTTCTTT. Amino acids: CASAQLSNTEAFF. This sequence joins TRBV12-5 and TRBJ1-1; D ambiguous. This CDR3 has 13 amino acids. The V gene lost 7 bases and the J gene lost 1 base, with 10 bases spanning the gap. Germline V lookup: CDR1 LGHNT, CDR2 FRNRAP.